The entry below gives a single TCR beta chain sequence along with its context. Its antigen is not identified. The CDR3 spans 12 residues. V lost 6 bases to trimming and J lost 4 bases, with 9 bases between them. The data are from a study of T-cell memory formation after mild COVID-19. For the study at large: TCR clusters were mostly donor specific. Study-wide results and caveats: Clonal second-wave expansions that peaked on day 37 had unconfirmed SARS-CoV-2 specificity.

The authors produced TCR alpha and TCR beta cDNA libraries with sample barcodes and UMIs by 5'RACE using constant-segment primers. Each CDR3 protein gets one entry after TCRdb re-called the 5' RACE reads with MiXCR. The sample carries more than 150,000 distinct CDR3 sequences, roughly 18% recorded once. Sequencing was performed on PBMCs or a T cell subset sorted from them (not recorded which). This TCR derives from a man between 18 and 35 years old who had mild COVID-19 (a few samples of this study predate the infection). Cell type and time point are not known. The J gene is TRBJ1-2, the V gene TRBV12-3 or TRBV12-4; D ambiguous. The CDR3 coding sequence is TGTGCCAGCAGCCGCGCGAGCTATGGCTACACCTTC. Protein: CASSRASYGYTF.